Below, 4 T cell receptor beta chains from the same sample are listed, as sequenced in a study of blood T cell repertoires in COVID-19. Repertoires were generated with immunoSEQ multiplex PCR, while TCRdb's copy carries only in-frame clones and drops some. The sample includes approximately 200,000 clones, around four fifths seen only once; the top ten take over 9.5%. Sequences were obtained from peripheral blood. The receptor set was obtained from a woman aged 80 or over with COVID-19, enrolled during active disease.

The chain recombines TRBV29-1 with TRBJ1-4; possibly TRBD1 for D (5 bases). Germline V gives CDR1 SQVTM, CDR2 ANQGSEA. V lost 1 base to trimming and J lost 10 bases, with 13 bases between them. The CDR3 has 13 amino acids. The CDR3, as DNA: TGCAGCGTTGAAGGGGGCGGGATAGGAAAACTGTTTTTT. It yields the protein CSVEGGGIGKLFF.

The J gene is TRBJ1-1, the V gene TRBV5-6, with 7 bases lining up with TRBD1. Germline CDR1 SGHDT, CDR2 YYEEEE. This CDR3 has 13 residues. V gave up 7 bases and J gave up 6 bases; unmatched junction bases: 9. CDR3 bases: TGTGCCAGCGTCAGGGGGAACTTGGCTGAAGCTTTCTTT. Translated, it gives CASVRGNLAEAFF.

V is TRBV28 and J is TRBJ2-3, with 7 bases aligning to TRBD2. Germline CDR1 reads MDHEN; CDR2 reads SYDVKM. V trimming: 5 bases; J trimming: 2 bases; junction bases outside the gene matches: 4. The CDR3 totals 14 residues. CDR3 nucleotides: TGTGCCAGCAGTATCGGGGGGTTCACAGATACGCAGTATTTT. This translates into CASSIGGFTDTQYF. The full variable domain, completed using reference TRBV28 and TRBJ2-3, is DVKVTQSSRYLVKRTGEKVFLECVQDMDHENMFWYRQDPGLGLRLIYFSYDVKMKEKGDIPEGYSVSREKKERFSLILESASTNQTSMYLCASSIGGFTDTQYFGPGTRLTVL.

This chain links TRBV28 with TRBJ1-2, with TRBD1 matching over 11 bases. V trimming: 7 bases; J trimming: 5 bases; junction bases outside the gene matches: 15. This CDR3 region has 17 residues. Germline loops: CDR1 MDHEN, CDR2 SYDVKM. This CDR3 reads CASTLQGTGGVSYGYTF. CDR3 DNA sequence: TGTGCCAGCACCTTGCAGGGGACAGGGGGGGTTTCTTATGGCTACACCTTC.